This T cell receptor (beta chain) was documented in a study of shared T cell receptors in the human thymus. Assay: immunoSEQ multiplex PCR; the TCRdb copy retains only in-frame clones and omits some. The sample shows roughly 700,000 clones, roughly 88% of them seen only once. This same sample was also part of a study on human thymus T cells. That source adds: Healthy Finnish infants having corrective surgery for congenital heart defects served as donors. Thymic and blood repertoires appeared to display a bias in their usage of V and J genes. Related research described strongly overlapping thymic repertoires in unrelated people.

Sequencing was carried out using thymocytes. The TCR sequence derives from a boy under two years old with a congenital heart defect.

Here the CDR3 DNA reads TGTGCCAGCAGCTTGGAGGGACAGGGGGTTAACTATGGCTACACCTTC. This sequence encodes CASSLEGQGVNYGYTF. V usage is TRBV5-6 and J usage is TRBJ1-2, with TRBD1 identical over 11 bases. Germline CDR1 is SGHDT and CDR2 is YYEEEE. The CDR3 contains 16 residues. J was trimmed by 1 base and V by 0 bases; bases with no gene match: 2. Variable domain in full (rest from reference TRBV5-6 and TRBJ1-2): DAGVTQSPTHLIKTRGQQVTLRCSPKSGHDTVSWYQQALGQGPQFIFQYYEEEERQRGNFPDRFSGHQFPNYSSELNVNALLLGDSALYLCASSLEGQGVNYGYTFGSGTRLTVV.